This TCR beta chain was captured by sequencing in a study of OX40 agonist ivuxolimab in advanced cancers. Across the study: The dose of intravenous ivuxolimab that patients received every 2 weeks ranged from 0.01 to 10 mg/kg.

The method was immunoSEQ multiplex PCR; TCRdb's version includes in-frame clones alone and lacks a portion of them. The sample holds 40,000 to 65,000 clones, roughly 90% seen once. Blood samples were obtained at baseline, cycle 4 day 1, and cycle 7 day 1. Germline V CDR1 and CDR2: SGHNT, YYREEE (reference sequence). Trimming removed 2 bases from V and 1 base from J, with 9 bases in between. The CDR3 is made up of 14 amino acids. The chain couples TRBV5-4 to TRBJ2-5, with D uncertain. The sample here was CD4+ or CD8+ T cells sorted from blood, taken in a trial of the OX40 agonist ivuxolimab. This sequence was found in an adult with an advanced solid tumor such as melanoma, head and neck, liver or kidney cancer. This chain's CDR3 is CASSLSSVQETQYF. In nucleotides, the CDR3 is TGTGCCAGCAGCTTATCGTCAGTCCAAGAGACCCAGTACTTC.